A single sample is the source of the 14 T cell receptor beta chains below, sequenced in a study of T-cell reconstitution after alpha-beta-depleted transplantation in children. Using unique molecular identifiers, the investigators prepared the TCRbeta library. MiXCR, applied by TCRdb to the PCR reads, yields one record per CDR3 protein. The profile shows over 90,000 distinct CDR3 sequences, around 5.9% of them singletons. Here the sequenced sample was PBMCs, mostly from graft donor cells, taken 60 days after TCRalphabeta/CD19-depleted stem cell transplant. The origin of the receptors is a female patient aged 2-9 years who had a stem cell transplant for Fanconi anemia, so the T cells may come from the graft donor.

This clonotype was seen ten or more times. Here the CDR3 DNA reads TGTGCCAGCAGCCGGGGACCGTTCTACGAGCAGTACTTC. This sequence encodes CASSRGPFYEQYF. This chain connects TRBV14 to TRBJ2-7; D may correspond to TRBD1 or TRBD2 (5 bases each). The V end lost 4 bases, the J end lost 3 bases, and 10 bases lay between the germline ends. The V gene's germline CDR1 is SGHDN and CDR2 FVKESK. The CDR3 totals 13 residues. Based on the CDR3 plus reference TRBV14 and TRBJ2-7, the full variable domain is EAGVTQFPSHSVIEKGQTVTLRCDPISGHDNLYWYRRVMGKEIKFLLHFVKESKQDESGMPNNRFLAERTGGTYSTLKVQPAELEDSGVYFCASSRGPFYEQYFGPGTRLTVT.

The V gene is TRBV7-9, the J gene TRBJ2-1, with 8 bases identical to TRBD1. The CDR3 totals 15 residues. From germline, CDR1 is SEHNR and CDR2 FQNEAQ (reference sequence). With V trimmed by 1 base and J by 7 bases, 6 bases remained unmatched. As DNA, the CDR3 is TGTGCCAGCAGCTTAGGACAGGGGCGGGTTAATGAGCAGTTCTTC. Residues: CASSLGQGRVNEQFF.

This clonotype was picked up a small number of times. The chain employs TRBV14 and TRBJ1-1; 11 bases agree with TRBD1. The CDR3 is made up of 21 amino acids. Germline V lookup: CDR1 SGHDN, CDR2 FVKESK. J was trimmed by 0 bases and V by 1 base; bases with no gene match: 16. CDR3 DNA sequence: TGTGCCAGCAGCCAAGTGGAGACCCTGCTGGACAGGGGGCGGGTGAACACTGAAGCTTTCTTT. This translates into CASSQVETLLDRGRVNTEAFF.

As to this clonotype: A much larger clone sits a single nucleotide away, making a read error possible. This CDR3 is CTSSSLRGPGLHTGELFF. CDR3 coding DNA: TGTACCAGCAGTTCATTGCGGGGACCGGGACTACACACCGGGGAGCTGTTTTTT. The chain links TRBV2 to TRBJ2-2; 7 bases align to TRBD2. Germline assignment: CDR1 SNHLY and CDR2 FYNNEI. This CDR3 has 18 amino acids.

J is TRBJ1-4 and V is TRBV5-1, with 9 bases identical to TRBD1. Germline assignment: CDR1 SGHRS and CDR2 YFSETQ. V shed 1 base, J shed 0 bases, and the junction held 10 bases outside the gene matches. This CDR3 has 19 residues. In DNA form, the CDR3 reads TGCGCCAGCAGCTTGAGAGACAGGGGGATAAGAGCAACTAATGAAAAACTGTTTTTT. Encoded protein: CASSLRDRGIRATNEKLFF. Looking up the rest from reference TRBV5-1 and TRBJ1-4 gives the full variable domain: KAGVTQTPRYLIKTRGQQVTLSCSPISGHRSVSWYQQTPGQGLQFLFEYFSETQRNKGNFPGRFSGRQFSNSRSEMNVSTLELGDSALYLCASSLRDRGIRATNEKLFFGSGTQLSVL.

This clonotype has more than one count but fewer than ten. The chain joins TRBV9 to TRBJ2-3; TRBD2 matches 12 bases. V was clipped by 4 bases and J by 6 bases; unmatched bases: 9. The CDR3 is made up of 16 amino acids. CDR1 is SGDLS and CDR2 is YYNGEE in the germline V gene. CDR3 region: CASSSRLAGEHDTQYF. CDR3 coding DNA: TGTGCCAGCAGCTCCCGACTAGCGGGGGAACACGATACGCAGTATTTT.

This clonotype was detected only a few times. V gene TRBV23-1 combines with J gene TRBJ2-7; D remains unclear. TRBV23-1 is sorted into the ORF group, with uncertain function. Trimming shortened V by 2 bases and J by 2 bases, and 4 bases separated the two germline ends. The CDR3 is 12 residues long. CDR3: CASSQATYEQYF. In DNA, the CDR3 is TGCGCCAGCAGTCAAGCAACCTACGAGCAGTACTTC.

This clonotype was detected many times. CDR3 protein: CASSFGQDSGNTIYF. The DNA for the CDR3 is TGTGCCAGCAGCTTTGGGCAAGACTCTGGAAACACCATATATTTT. The chain has TRBV7-9 and TRBJ1-3; D unclear. The CDR3 runs to 15 residues. With 3 bases removed from V and 0 bases from J, the gap between germline ends came to 9 bases. The V gene's germline CDR1 is SEHNR and CDR2 FQNEAQ (reference sequence).

A few counts support this clonotype. This may arise from a read error, as a much more abundant clone is one base away. The CDR3 is CASSGPGQNTGELFF. The CDR3 region has the DNA TGTGCCAGCTCAGGACCGGGACAAAACACCGGGGAGCTGTTTTTT. The chain employs TRBV18 and TRBJ2-2, with D maybe TRBD1 (6 bases). Germline V gene lookup returns CDR1 KGHSH and CDR2 LQKENI. Trimming removed 5 bases from V and 2 bases from J, with 12 bases in between. The CDR3 is 15 residues long.

Ten or more counts support this clonotype. The chain joins TRBV19 to TRBJ2-1; 8 positions match TRBD2. The CDR3 has 15 residues. CDR1 and CDR2 (germline): LNHDA, SQIVND (reference sequence). J lost 4 bases, V lost 7 bases, and 9 bases had no gene match. CDR3 sequence: CASTEGGGRYNEQFF. As DNA, the CDR3 is TGTGCCAGTACAGAAGGCGGGGGGCGTTACAATGAGCAGTTCTTC.

The table lists this clonotype with many counts. The rearrangement joins TRBV5-1 to TRBJ2-1; D remains ambiguous. Per the germline V gene, CDR1 is SGHRS and CDR2 is YFSETQ. CDR3 size: 13 residues. Trimming left V 0 bases short and J 2 bases short, with 3 bases between. This CDR3 is CASSLDPYNEQFF. The CDR3, as DNA: TGCGCCAGCAGCTTGGACCCCTACAATGAGCAGTTCTTC.

The chain has TRBV20-1 and TRBJ2-4; 7 nucleotides agree with TRBD2. The CDR3 extends over 16 amino acids. V lost 6 bases to trimming and J lost 0 bases; unmatched junction nucleotides: 11. Germline values: CDR1 DFQATT, CDR2 SNEGSKA (reference sequence). CDR3 DNA sequence: TGCAGTGCCGACCAGCTAGCGGACCTAGCCAAAAACATTCAGTACTTC. Translation: CSADQLADLAKNIQYF.

This clonotype was seen many times. The chain joins TRBV28 to TRBJ2-1, with 9 bases lining up with TRBD1. The CDR3 contains 16 residues. The J segment lost 2 bases and the V segment lost 3 bases, leaving 5 bases of the junction unmatched. Germline lookup yields CDR1 MDHEN and CDR2 SYDVKM. The CDR3 region is CASSFPGQGPYNEQFF. The CDR3 DNA is TGTGCCAGCAGTTTTCCGGGACAGGGCCCCTACAATGAGCAGTTCTTC.

This clonotype was counted many times. V is TRBV28 and J is TRBJ1-1, with TRBD1 matching over 7 bases. CDR1 and CDR2 (germline): MDHEN, SYDVKM. The CDR3 extends over 11 amino acids. Trimming took 6 bases from V and 9 from J; bases not matched to a gene: 4. Written as DNA, the CDR3 is TGTGCCAGCAGCCTGACAGGGAAAGCTTTCTTT. Its translation: CASSLTGKAFF. The complete variable domain, with remaining parts taken from reference TRBV28 and TRBJ1-1, reads DVKVTQSSRYLVKRTGEKVFLECVQDMDHENMFWYRQDPGLGLRLIYFSYDVKMKEKGDIPEGYSVSREKKERFSLILESASTNQTSMYLCASSLTGKAFFGQGTRLTVV.